This T cell receptor beta chain derives from a study of T cells after posttransplantation cyclophosphamide (dated by TCRdb to 2016 to 2017). In the study overall: T cell repertoire reconstitution was tracked by TRB sequencing after myeloablative bone marrow transplantation in which posttransplantation cyclophosphamide was used as GVHD prophylaxis. Samples from 35 PTCy-treated patients and some 16 related bone marrow donors of those patients were subjected to antigen receptor sequencing. Blood from all 35 or so PTCy patients with 1-year posttransplant specimens was subjected to TRB sequencing. TRB sequencing was also done on up to 3 additional blood samples from 2 to 5.2 years after transplant in 3 patients, and on pretransplant blood from 4 patients. Because TRA and TRB clonality correlated tightly in under 10 samples, later TCR analyses were limited to TRB. Public TRB sequences were queried against a database of over 3,600 sequences associated with responses to pathogens, tumor antigens, self-antigens and alloantigens.

Here is what the overall study found, with its caveats: The TRB repertoires of T cells infiltrating skin or the GI tract showed only limited overlap with the TRB repertoires found in blood. Donor-recipient similarity was low at 1-2 months but rose over the first year, and later blood repertoires were often dominated by donor CD8+ memory clones. Across 35 to 45 patients, TRB clonality was highly associated with recipient CMV seropositivity and CMV reactivation, and diversity in PTCy patients was similar to diversity in CNI/methotrexate controls.

TRB sequencing used genomic DNA with the immunoSEQ assay at survey resolution or the hsTCRB kit. Per the original workflow: The immunoSEQ software handled the initial read processing, while the LymphoSeq R package was used for the repertoire analyses. Clonality was calculated as 1 minus normalized Shannon entropy, and the Gini coefficient was also calculated for each TRB dataset. Phenotypes of unsorted samples were inferred by mapping TRB sequences from sorted subsets of the recipient or donor onto unsorted samples of the same recipient. TCRdb obtained this table from immuneACCESS and retained in-frame rearrangements with V and J assigned. These tables miss some clones; where compared with another copy, unresolved V genes account for less than half of the shortfall, and the remainder is unexplained. V and J calls plus clone size are reproduced from that table; the DNA served to infer D and trimming. The sample contains a few thousand clones, around 62% of them found a single time. The ten largest make up about 15% of the sample.

Worth noting for this clone: What antigen it recognizes has not been identified. Base qualities are not recorded, but no much larger clone differs from it by a single base.

The meaning of the sample's treatment or condition label: high-dose cyclophosphamide on days +3 and +4 as single-agent GVHD prophylaxis. Busulfan and fludarabine conditioning, a related or unrelated marrow graft, and cyclophosphamide on days +3 and +4 were given to PTCy patients. The PTCy-treated patients were enrolled in a prospective multi-institutional clinical trial. Peripheral blood and bone marrow mononuclear cells were isolated by Ficoll-Hypaque density centrifugation and were cryopreserved. According to the germline V gene, CDR1 reads SGHNT and CDR2 reads YENEEA. Its CDR3 holds 12 amino acids, cysteine through phenylalanine. Left in the record is the CDR3 DNA by itself, 36 bases read in frame from the first base. The trim is 5 bases for V and 2 bases for J, with a gap of 7 bases between the germline ends.

The sequence links TRBV11-3 to TRBJ2-7; the D segment cannot be called with confidence. This TCR was sampled from a male patient aged 60 to 75 who received an allogeneic stem cell transplant from a related donor and was CMV-positive. Post transplant, some T cells may arise from the graft donor. This specimen consisted of PBMCs, obtained 30 days after allogeneic stem cell transplant with posttransplant cyclophosphamide. The CDR3 corresponds to CASSRTTYEQYF. The DNA reads as follows: TGTGCCAGCAGCCGTACTACCTACGAGCAGTACTTC. The CDR3, completed at both ends by the reference TRBV11-3 and TRBJ2-7 genes, gives the full variable domain EAGVVQSPRYKIIEKKQPVAFWCNPISGHNTLYWYLQNLGQGPELLIRYENEEAVDDSQLPKDRFSAERLKGVDSTLKIQPAELGDSAVYLCASSRTTYEQYFGPGTRLTVT.